The 4 T cell receptor beta chains reported below all come from one sample, sequenced in a study of blood T cell repertoires in COVID-19. The table came from immunoSEQ multiplex PCR; TCRdb's copy has only in-frame clones and leaves some out. Among 200,000 to 250,000 clones listed, 75% to 85% were seen once. Sequencing was done on a sample of peripheral blood. The source of these receptors is a woman younger than 45 with COVID-19, enrolled during active disease.

The genes are TRBV19 and TRBJ2-7, with 9 positions matching TRBD2. The V segment lost 0 bases and the J segment 1 base; nucleotides outside the gene matches: 1. Germline CDR1 LNHDA, CDR2 SQIVND (reference sequence). This CDR3 is built from 15 residues. In DNA form, the CDR3 reads TGTGCCAGTAGTATAGAAAGCGGGAGGTCCTACGAGCAGTACTTC. Amino acids: CASSIESGRSYEQYF.

As concerns this clone: The junction departs from the called germline gene at one end, perhaps through a read error. For the CDR3, the DNA is TGTGCCAGCTCATCTTCGAGGGACTGGGGTACCTCCTTC. Encoded protein: CASSSSRDWGTSF. V is TRBV18 and J is TRBJ1-2, with TRBD1 as a possible D gene (5 bases). The CDR3 covers 13 residues. From germline, CDR1 is KGHSH and CDR2 LQKENI. The complete variable domain, with remaining parts taken from reference TRBV18 and TRBJ1-2, reads NAGVMQNPRHLVRRRGQEARLRCSPMKGHSHVYWYRQLPEEGLKFMVYLQKENIIDESGMPKERFSAEFPKEGPSILRIQQVVRGDSAAYFCASSSSRDWGTSFGSGTRLTVV.

The chain joins TRBV9 to TRBJ1-5, with 9 bases that match TRBD1. Germline CDR1 reads SGDLS; CDR2 reads YYNGEE. This CDR3 region has 15 residues. V shed 3 bases and J 0 bases; nucleotides not matched to a gene: 1. This chain's CDR3 is CASSADRGSNQPQHF. Here the CDR3 DNA reads TGTGCCAGCAGCGCGGACAGGGGTAGCAATCAGCCCCAGCATTTT.

The rearrangement links TRBV30 to TRBJ2-5; 9 nucleotides match TRBD1. The V and J ends lost 2 bases and 3 bases, in that order; junction bases with no gene match: 4. This CDR3 region has 14 residues. The germline gives CDR1 GTSNPN, CDR2 SVGIG (reference sequence). The DNA for the CDR3 is TGTGCCTGGAGTCAGTGGACAGGGGAAGAGACCCAGTACTTC. Translated, it gives CAWSQWTGEETQYF.